The present TCR beta chain was sequenced within a study of read filtering for tumor transcriptome and immune sequencing. This clonotype was seen ten or more times. The CDR3 does not close with the conserved phenylalanine or tryptophan, likely indicating a read error. Every patient had bone marrow sampled while the disease was active. The library was built from around 400 ng RNA with molecular barcoded adaptors for alpha/delta and beta/gamma chains. TCRdb independently ran MiXCR on the reads; one entry per CDR3 protein. Of around 23,000 distinct CDR3 sequences listed, 20% to 25% were seen once; the top ten hold 40% to 55%. Germline V CDR1 and CDR2: SGHTA, FQGTGA. V was pared by 5 bases and J by 3 bases, with 10 bases between. CDR3 length equals 13 residues.

The sample was a population of CD138-negative cells sorted from bone marrow. The receptor was derived from a donor aged 40 or over with multiple myeloma. The chain links TRBV7-3 to TRBJ1-1; D is uncertain. CDR3 nucleotide sequence: TGTGCCAGCAGCCTCGCAGGACACACTGAAGCTTTCTCT. This sequence encodes CASSLAGHTEAFS.